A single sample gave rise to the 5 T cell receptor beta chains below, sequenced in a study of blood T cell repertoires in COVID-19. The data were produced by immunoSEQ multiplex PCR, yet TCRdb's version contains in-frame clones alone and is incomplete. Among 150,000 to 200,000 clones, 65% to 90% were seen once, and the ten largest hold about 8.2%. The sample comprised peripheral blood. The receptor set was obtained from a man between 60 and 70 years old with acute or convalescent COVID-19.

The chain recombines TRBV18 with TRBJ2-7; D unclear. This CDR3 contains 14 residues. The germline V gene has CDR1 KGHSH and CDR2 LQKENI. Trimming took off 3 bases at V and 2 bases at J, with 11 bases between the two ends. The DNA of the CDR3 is TGTGCCAGCTCACCCAGCCCTACTACCTACGAGCAGTACTTC. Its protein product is CASSPSPTTYEQYF.

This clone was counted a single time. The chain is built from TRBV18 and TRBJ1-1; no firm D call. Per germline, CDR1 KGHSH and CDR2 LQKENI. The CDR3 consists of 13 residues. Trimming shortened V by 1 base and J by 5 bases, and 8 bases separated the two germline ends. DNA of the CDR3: TGTGCCAGCTCACCACGGGGAGGGACTGAAGCTTTCTTT. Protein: CASSPRGGTEAFF.

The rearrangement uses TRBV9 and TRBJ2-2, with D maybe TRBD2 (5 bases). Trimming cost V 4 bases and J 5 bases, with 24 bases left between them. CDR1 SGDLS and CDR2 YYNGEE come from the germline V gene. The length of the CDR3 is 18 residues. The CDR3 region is CASSSFGGRAQATGELFF. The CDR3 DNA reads TGTGCCAGCAGCTCTTTCGGAGGCCGGGCCCAAGCTACCGGGGAGCTGTTTTTT.

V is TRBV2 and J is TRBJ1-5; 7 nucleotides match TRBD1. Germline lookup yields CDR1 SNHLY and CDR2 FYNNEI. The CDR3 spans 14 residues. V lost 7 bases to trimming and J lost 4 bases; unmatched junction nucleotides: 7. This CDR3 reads CASTPGQRNQPQHF. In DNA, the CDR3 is TGTGCCAGCACCCCGGGACAGAGAAATCAGCCCCAGCATTTT.

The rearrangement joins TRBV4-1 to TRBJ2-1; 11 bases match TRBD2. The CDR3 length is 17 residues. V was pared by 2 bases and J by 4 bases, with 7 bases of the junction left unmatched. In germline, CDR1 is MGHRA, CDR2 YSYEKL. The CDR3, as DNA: TGCGCCAGCAGCCAACCAACTAGCGGGAGAGGGTACAATGAGCAGTTCTTC. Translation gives CASSQPTSGRGYNEQFF.